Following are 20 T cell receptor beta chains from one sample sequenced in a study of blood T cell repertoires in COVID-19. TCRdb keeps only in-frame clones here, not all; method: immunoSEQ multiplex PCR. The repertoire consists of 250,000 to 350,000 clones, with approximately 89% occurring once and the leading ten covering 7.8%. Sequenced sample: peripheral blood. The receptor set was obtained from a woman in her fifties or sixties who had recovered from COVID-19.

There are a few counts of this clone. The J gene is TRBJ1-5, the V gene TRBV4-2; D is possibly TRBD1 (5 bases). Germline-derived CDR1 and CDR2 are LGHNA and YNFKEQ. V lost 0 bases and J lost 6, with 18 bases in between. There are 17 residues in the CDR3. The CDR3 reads CASSQEVQGTKGQPQHF. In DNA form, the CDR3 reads TGTGCCAGCAGCCAAGAGGTGCAGGGTACGAAGGGTCAGCCCCAGCATTTT.

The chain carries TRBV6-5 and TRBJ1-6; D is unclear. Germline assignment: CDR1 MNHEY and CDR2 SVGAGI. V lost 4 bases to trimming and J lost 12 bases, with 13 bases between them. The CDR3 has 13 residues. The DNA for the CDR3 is TGTGCCAGCAGTTCCGCAGTAATTCAACCCCTCCACTTT. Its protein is CASSSAVIQPLHF.

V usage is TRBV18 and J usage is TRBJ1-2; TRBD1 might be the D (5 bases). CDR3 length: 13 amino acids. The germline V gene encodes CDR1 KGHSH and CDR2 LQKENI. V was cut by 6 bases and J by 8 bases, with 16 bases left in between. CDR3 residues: CASSAGLRNGYTF. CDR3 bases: TGTGCCAGCTCCGCGGGACTCCGAAACGGCTACACCTTC.

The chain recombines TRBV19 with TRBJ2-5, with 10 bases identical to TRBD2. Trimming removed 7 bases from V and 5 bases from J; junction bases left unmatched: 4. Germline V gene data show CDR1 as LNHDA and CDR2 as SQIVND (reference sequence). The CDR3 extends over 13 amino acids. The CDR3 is CASTSGGGETQYF. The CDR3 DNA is TGTGCCAGTACCAGCGGGGGGGGCGAGACCCAGTACTTC.

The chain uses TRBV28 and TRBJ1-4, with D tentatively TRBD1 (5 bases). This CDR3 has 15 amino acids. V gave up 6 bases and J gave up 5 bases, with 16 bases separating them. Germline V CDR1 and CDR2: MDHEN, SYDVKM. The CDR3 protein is CASRGGDVGNEKLFF. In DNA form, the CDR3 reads TGTGCCAGCAGGGGCGGGGACGTCGGGAATGAAAAACTGTTTTTT. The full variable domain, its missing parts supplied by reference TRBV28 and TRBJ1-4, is DVKVTQSSRYLVKRTGEKVFLECVQDMDHENMFWYRQDPGLGLRLIYFSYDVKMKEKGDIPEGYSVSREKKERFSLILESASTNQTSMYLCASRGGDVGNEKLFFGSGTQLSVL.

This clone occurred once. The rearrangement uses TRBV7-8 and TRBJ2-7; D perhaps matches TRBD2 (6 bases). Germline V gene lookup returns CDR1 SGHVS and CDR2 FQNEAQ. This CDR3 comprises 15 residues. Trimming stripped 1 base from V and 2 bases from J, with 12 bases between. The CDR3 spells CASSLDSSGTYEQYF. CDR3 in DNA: TGTGCCAGCAGCTTAGATAGTAGCGGCACCTACGAGCAGTACTTC. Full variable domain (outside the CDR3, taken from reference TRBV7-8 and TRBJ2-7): GAGVSQSPRYKVAKRGQDVALRCDPISGHVSLFWYQQALGQGPEFLTYFQNEAQLDKSGLPSDRFFAERPEGSVSTLKIQRTQQEDSAVYLCASSLDSSGTYEQYFGPGTRLTVT.

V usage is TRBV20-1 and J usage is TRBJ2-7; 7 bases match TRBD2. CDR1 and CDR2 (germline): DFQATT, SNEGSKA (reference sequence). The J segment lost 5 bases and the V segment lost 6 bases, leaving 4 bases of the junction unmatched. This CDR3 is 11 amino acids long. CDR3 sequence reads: CSATRGDEQYF. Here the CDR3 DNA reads TGCAGTGCCACCCGGGGGGACGAGCAGTACTTC.

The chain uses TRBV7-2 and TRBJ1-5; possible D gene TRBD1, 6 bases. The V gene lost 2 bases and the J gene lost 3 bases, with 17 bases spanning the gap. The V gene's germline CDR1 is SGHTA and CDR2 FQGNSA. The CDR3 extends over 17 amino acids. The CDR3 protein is CASSLFGGQRSNQPQHF. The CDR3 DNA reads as TGTGCCAGCAGCTTATTTGGTGGACAGAGATCCAATCAGCCCCAGCATTTT.

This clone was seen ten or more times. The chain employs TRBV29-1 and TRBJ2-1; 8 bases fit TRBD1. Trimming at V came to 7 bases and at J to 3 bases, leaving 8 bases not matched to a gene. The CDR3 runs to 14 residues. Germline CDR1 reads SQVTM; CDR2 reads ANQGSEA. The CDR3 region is CSGLNRGVYNEQFF. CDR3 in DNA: TGCAGCGGCCTAAACAGGGGGGTCTACAATGAGCAGTTCTTC.

CDR3 loop: CASSQPGDYPYEQYF. CDR3 in DNA: TGTGCCAGCAGCCAACCTGGGGACTACCCCTACGAGCAGTACTTC. The chain links TRBV7-2 to TRBJ2-7; TRBD2 matches at 7 bases. The CDR3 is made up of 15 amino acids. V shed 5 bases, J shed 2 bases, and the junction held 9 bases outside the gene matches. Germline V gene lookup returns CDR1 SGHTA and CDR2 FQGNSA.

The CDR3 here is CASRREATANTEAFF. The CDR3 coding sequence is TGTGCCAGCAGACGAGAAGCGACAGCGAACACTGAAGCTTTCTTT. This chain uses TRBV7-2 with TRBJ1-1; tentative D call: TRBD1 (5 bases). CDR1 and CDR2 (germline): SGHTA, FQGNSA. The CDR3 has 15 amino acids. V was shortened by 6 bases and J by 1 base, with 15 bases between the two germline ends.

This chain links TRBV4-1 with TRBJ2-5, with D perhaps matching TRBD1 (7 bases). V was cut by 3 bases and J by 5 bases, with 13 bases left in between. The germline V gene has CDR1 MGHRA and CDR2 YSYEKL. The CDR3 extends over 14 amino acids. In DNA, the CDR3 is TGCGCCAGCAGCCAGGGCAGGGGGAGGGAGACCCAGTACTTC. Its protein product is CASSQGRGRETQYF.

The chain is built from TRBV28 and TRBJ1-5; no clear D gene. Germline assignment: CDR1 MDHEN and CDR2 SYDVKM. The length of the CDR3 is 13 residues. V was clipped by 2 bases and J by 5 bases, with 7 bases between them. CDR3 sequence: CASSLGSHQPQHF. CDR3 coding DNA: TGTGCCAGCAGTTTAGGTAGTCATCAGCCCCAGCATTTT.

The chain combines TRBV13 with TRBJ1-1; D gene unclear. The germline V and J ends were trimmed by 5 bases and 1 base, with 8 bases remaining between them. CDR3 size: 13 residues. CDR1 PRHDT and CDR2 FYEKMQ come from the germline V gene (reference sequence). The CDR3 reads CASSATSNTEAFF. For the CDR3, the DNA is TGTGCCAGCAGCGCGACTTCGAACACTGAAGCTTTCTTT.

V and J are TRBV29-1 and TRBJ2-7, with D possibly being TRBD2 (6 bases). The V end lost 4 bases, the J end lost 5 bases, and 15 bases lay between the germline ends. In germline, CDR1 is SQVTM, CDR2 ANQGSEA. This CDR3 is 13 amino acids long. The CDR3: CSVAGTPTDEQYF. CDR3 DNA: TGCAGCGTTGCAGGGACTCCGACGGACGAGCAGTACTTC.

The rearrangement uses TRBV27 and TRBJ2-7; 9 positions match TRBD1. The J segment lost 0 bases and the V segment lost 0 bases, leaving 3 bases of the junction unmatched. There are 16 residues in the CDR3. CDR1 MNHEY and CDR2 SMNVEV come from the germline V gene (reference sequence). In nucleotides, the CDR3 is TGTGCCAGCAGTTTATCGGGGACAGGGAACTCCTACGAGCAGTACTTC. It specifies CASSLSGTGNSYEQYF.

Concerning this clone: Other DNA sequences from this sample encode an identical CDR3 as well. CDR3 sequence: CASSRVSDTQYF. The CDR3 DNA reads TGTGCCAGCAGTAGAGTTTCAGATACGCAGTATTTT. The V call is TRBV6-5, the J call TRBJ2-3; D is undetermined. CDR3 length: 12 amino acids. Trimming stripped 5 bases from V and 4 bases from J, with 7 bases between. Germline V gene sequence: CDR1 MNHEY, CDR2 SVGAGI.

The CDR3 is CASSPPGGDGEQYF. Written as DNA, the CDR3 is TGTGCCAGCAGCCCCCCGGGGGGTGATGGGGAGCAGTACTTC. The V call is TRBV28, the J call TRBJ2-7; 7 nucleotides align to TRBD2. Germline values: CDR1 MDHEN, CDR2 SYDVKM. Trimming cost V 6 bases and J 7 bases; bases outside gene matches: 12. The CDR3 covers 14 residues.

The CDR3 is CSVRSQGYEQYF. In DNA form, the CDR3 reads TGCAGCGTTAGATCCCAGGGATACGAGCAGTACTTC. The chain combines TRBV29-1 with TRBJ2-7; TRBD1 is a possible D gene (5 bases). The CDR3 covers 12 residues. V was shortened by 5 bases and J by 4 bases, with 12 bases between the two germline ends. Germline lookup yields CDR1 SQVTM and CDR2 ANQGSEA.

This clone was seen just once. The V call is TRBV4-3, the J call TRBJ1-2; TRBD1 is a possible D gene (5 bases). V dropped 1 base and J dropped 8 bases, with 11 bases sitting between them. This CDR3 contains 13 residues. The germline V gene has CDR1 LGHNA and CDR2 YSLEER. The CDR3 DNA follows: TGCGCCAGCAGCCAAGTTACAGGCGACGGCTACACCTTC. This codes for CASSQVTGDGYTF.